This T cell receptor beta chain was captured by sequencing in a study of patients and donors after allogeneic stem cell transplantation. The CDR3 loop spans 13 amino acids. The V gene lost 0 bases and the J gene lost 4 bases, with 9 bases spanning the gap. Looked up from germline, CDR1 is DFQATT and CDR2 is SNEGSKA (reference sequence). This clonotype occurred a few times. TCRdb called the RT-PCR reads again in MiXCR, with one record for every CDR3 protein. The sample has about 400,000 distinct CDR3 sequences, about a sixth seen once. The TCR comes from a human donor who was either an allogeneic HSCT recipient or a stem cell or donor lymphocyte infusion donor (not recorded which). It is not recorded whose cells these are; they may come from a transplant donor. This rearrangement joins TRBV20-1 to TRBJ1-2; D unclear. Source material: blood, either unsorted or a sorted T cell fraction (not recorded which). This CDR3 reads CSARDRIGYGYTF. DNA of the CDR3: TGCAGTGCTAGAGATCGCATCGGCTATGGCTACACCTTC.